The text below deals with one TCR beta chain. Its antigen is not identified. Primers: 60 Vbeta forward and 13 Jbeta reverse. Clones were read by immunoSEQ multiplex PCR, and TCRdb kept only the in-frame ones, dropping some. The sample consists of under 130,000 clones, more than 75% of them appearing once. Trimming took 3 bases from V and 3 from J; bases not matched to a gene: 11. The CDR3 consists of 17 residues. Germline CDR1 MNHEY, CDR2 SMNVEV (reference sequence). These data originate in a study of cytomegalovirus exposure and HLA in healthy donors. General observations from the study: Links to common viral pathogens appeared, in a later analysis, for several of the most significant clusters. Earlier analysis found most TCR beta V segments productive about 87% or about 30% of the time. Another analysis was done later, and it associated over 15,000 TCR beta sequences with HLA alleles at 0.05 false discovery rate.

The V gene is TRBV27, the J gene TRBJ2-7; TRBD2 agrees at 10 bases. The sequencing sample was made of PBMCs. This clonotype was sampled from a woman aged 18-29 years in good health and CMV-seropositive. CDR3 DNA sequence: TGTGCCAGCAGTTTCCGCCCGGGACTAGCGTCCAACTACGAGCAGTACTTC. Its protein product is CASSFRPGLASNYEQYF.